The T cell receptor beta chain described here comes from a study of shared clonotypes between healthy human individuals. Overall study context: Each donor's CD4 naive and CD4 memory cells filled three plates apiece, CD8 naive two, and CD8 memory one.

In germline, CDR1 is SEHNR, CDR2 FQNEAQ (reference sequence). This CDR3 is 15 amino acids long. Trimming cost V 1 base and J 0 bases, with 9 bases left between them. Comments on this clone: No antigen is known for it.

Findings and caveats of the study: Represented genetic and exposure-history diversity was restricted by having few donors. The study found about 5% of naive CD4 clonotypes shared across a handful of donors.

Only in-frame clones appear in the TCRdb table, and some are missing; sequencing was by immunoSEQ multiplex PCR. Counted here are 2 million to 3 million clones, 80% to 95% occurring once; the ten biggest clones make up 0.36%. The chain couples TRBV7-9 to TRBJ1-2; a weak D match, TRBD1 (6 bases). This receptor was obtained from a man younger than 35 in good health. Some clones in this sample may be carry-over from other donors' samples. Specimen: naive CD4+ T cells from PBMCs. Subset defined: CD45RA+ positively selected. CDR3 nucleotides: TGTGCCAGCAGCTTAGAAGGGGGGGCTAACTATGGCTACACCTTC. Its protein is CASSLEGGANYGYTF.